The clone carrying this T cell receptor beta chain was recorded a few times. The antigen remains unidentified. Building the TCR beta libraries relied on iRepertoire HTBI primers, and CDR3 regions underwent Arm-PCR. In the study's own analysis: Samples jointly harbored 62 TRBV and more than eleven TRBJ segments. TCRdb fed the multiplex PCR reads into MiXCR, producing one record per CDR3 protein. TCRdb's processing, not the authors' own work, is the source of the V and J calls. The top ten clones hold about 29% of a sample with approximately 350,000 distinct CDR3 sequences, 20% to 25% of them seen once. The data stem from a study of regulatory T cells in long-lasting Graves disease. Findings of the study overall: Favored gene segments in persistent disease were TRBV28, TRBJ1-2 and TRBJ2-5. Persistent Graves' patients showed less TCR diversity than newly diagnosed patients showed.

The CDR3 loop spans 16 amino acids. Germline loops: CDR1 SGHRS, CDR2 YFSETQ. Trimming removed 0 bases at V and 4 bases at J, with 11 bases between. Time point here: persistent/refractory GD, antithyroid drugs over 5 years with positive TRAb. PBMC RNA served as the TCR library source. V is TRBV5-1 and J is TRBJ2-6; D may match TRBD1 or TRBD2 (5 bases each). This specimen was peripheral blood mononuclear cells (PBMCs), taken when the disease was refractory, from a patient treated with antithyroid drugs. The receptor was isolated from a woman in her thirties or forties with Graves disease. CDR3 DNA: TGCGCCAGCAGCTTGGTTGTCGGGACCGGGGCCAACGTCCTGACTTTC. Protein product: CASSLVVGTGANVLTF.